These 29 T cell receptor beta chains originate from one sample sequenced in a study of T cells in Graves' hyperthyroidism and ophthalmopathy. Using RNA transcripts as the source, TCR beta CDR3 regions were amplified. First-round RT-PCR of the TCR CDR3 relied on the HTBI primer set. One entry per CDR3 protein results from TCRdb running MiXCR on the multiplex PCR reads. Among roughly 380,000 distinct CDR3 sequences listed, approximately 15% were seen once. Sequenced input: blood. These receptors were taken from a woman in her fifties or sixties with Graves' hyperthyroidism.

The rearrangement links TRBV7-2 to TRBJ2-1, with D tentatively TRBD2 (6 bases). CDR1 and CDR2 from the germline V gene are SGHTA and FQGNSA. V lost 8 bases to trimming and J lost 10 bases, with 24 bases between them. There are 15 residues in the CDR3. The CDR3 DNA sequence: TGTGCCAGCTCAAAGGCACCGGCGGGACGGTACGAGCAGTTCTTC. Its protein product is CASSKAPAGRYEQFF.

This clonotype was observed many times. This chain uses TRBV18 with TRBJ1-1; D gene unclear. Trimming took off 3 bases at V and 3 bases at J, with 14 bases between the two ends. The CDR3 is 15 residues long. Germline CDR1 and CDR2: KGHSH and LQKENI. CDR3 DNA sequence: TGTGCCAGCTCACCGGACGAGGGCCAACACACTGAAGCTTTCTTT. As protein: CASSPDEGQHTEAFF.

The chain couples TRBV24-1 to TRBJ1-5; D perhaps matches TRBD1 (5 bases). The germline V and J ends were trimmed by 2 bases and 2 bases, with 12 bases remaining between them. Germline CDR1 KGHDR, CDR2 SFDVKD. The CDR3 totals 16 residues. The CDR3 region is CATSDSGWYGNQPQHF. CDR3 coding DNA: TGTGCCACCAGTGATTCAGGGTGGTACGGCAATCAGCCCCAGCATTTT.

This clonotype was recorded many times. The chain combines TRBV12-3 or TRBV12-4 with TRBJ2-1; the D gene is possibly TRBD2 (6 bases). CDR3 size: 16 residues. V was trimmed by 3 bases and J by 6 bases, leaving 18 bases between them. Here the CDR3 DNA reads TGTGCCAGCAGTTTCCCTCCGGGCGGGACCGGCAATGAGCAGTTCTTC. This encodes CASSFPPGGTGNEQFF.

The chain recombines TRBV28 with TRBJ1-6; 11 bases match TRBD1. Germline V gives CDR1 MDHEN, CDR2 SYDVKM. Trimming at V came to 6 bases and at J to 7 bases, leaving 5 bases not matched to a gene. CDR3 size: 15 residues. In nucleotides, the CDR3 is TGTGCCAGCAGACAGGGGGACAGGGGGAATTCACCCCTCCACTTT. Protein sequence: CASRQGDRGNSPLHF. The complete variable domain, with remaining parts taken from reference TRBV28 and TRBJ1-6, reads DVKVTQSSRYLVKRTGEKVFLECVQDMDHENMFWYRQDPGLGLRLIYFSYDVKMKEKGDIPEGYSVSREKKERFSLILESASTNQTSMYLCASRQGDRGNSPLHFGNGTRLTVT.

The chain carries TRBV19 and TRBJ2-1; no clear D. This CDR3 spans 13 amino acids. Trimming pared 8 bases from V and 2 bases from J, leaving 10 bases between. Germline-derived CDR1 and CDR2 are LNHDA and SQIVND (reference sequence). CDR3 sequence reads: CASAASTYNEQFF. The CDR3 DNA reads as TGTGCCAGTGCTGCCTCCACCTACAATGAGCAGTTCTTC. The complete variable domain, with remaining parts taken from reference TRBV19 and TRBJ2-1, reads DGGITQSPKYLFRKEGQNVTLSCEQNLNHDAMYWYRQDPGQGLRLIYYSQIVNDFQKGDIAEGYSVSREKKESFPLTVTSAQKNPTAFYLCASAASTYNEQFFGPGTRLTVL.

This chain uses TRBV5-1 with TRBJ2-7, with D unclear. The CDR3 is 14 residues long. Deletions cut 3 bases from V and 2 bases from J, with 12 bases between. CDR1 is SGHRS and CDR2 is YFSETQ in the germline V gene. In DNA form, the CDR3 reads TGCGCCAGCAGCTCCCTGGACCGAGCCTACGAGCAGTACTTC. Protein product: CASSSLDRAYEQYF.

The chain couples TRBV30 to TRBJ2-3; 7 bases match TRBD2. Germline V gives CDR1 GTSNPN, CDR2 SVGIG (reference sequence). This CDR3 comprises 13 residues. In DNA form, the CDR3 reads TGTGCGGGTGGGGCGGGGGATTGGGATACGCAGTATTTT. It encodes CAGGAGDWDTQYF.

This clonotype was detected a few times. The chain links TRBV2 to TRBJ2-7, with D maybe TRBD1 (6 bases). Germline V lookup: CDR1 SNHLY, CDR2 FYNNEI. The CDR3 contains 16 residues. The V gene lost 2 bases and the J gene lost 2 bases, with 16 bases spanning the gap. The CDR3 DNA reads TGTGCCAGCAGTGAAAGGCTAGGCTCAGGGGCCTACGAGCAGTACTTC. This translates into CASSERLGSGAYEQYF.

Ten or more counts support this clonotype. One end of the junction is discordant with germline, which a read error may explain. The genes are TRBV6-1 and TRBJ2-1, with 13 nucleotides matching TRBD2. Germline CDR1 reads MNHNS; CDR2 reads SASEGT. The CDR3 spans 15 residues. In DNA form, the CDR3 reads TGTGCCAGCAGGGAAGGGACTAGCGGGATACATGAGCAGTTCTTC. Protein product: CASREGTSGIHEQFF.

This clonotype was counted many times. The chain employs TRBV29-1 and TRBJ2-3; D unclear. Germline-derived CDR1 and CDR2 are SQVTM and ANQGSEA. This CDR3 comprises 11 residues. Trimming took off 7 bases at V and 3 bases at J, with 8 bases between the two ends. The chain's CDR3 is CSASNTDTQYF. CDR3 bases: TGCAGCGCGTCCAATACAGATACGCAGTATTTT.

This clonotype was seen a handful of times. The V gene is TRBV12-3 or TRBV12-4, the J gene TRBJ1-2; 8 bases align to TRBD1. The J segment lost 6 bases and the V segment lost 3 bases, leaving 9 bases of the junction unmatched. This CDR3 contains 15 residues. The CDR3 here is CASSFGAGGADGYTF. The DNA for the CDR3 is TGTGCCAGCAGTTTTGGGGCAGGGGGCGCAGATGGCTACACCTTC.

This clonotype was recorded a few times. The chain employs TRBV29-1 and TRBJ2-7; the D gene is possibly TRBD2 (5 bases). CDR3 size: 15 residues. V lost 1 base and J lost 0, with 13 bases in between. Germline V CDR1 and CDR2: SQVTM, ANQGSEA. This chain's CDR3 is CSVEGGSVPSYEQYF. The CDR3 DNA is TGCAGCGTTGAAGGTGGTAGCGTCCCCTCCTACGAGCAGTACTTC.

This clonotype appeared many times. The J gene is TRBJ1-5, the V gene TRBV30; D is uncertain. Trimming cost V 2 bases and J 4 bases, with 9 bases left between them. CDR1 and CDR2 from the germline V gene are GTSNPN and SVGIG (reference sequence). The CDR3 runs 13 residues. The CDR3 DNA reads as TGTGCCTGGAGTCCGGACCCGAATCAGCCCCAGCATTTT. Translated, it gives CAWSPDPNQPQHF. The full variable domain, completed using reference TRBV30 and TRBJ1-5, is SQTIHQWPATLVQPVGSPLSLECTVEGTSNPNLYWYRQAAGRGLQLLFYSVGIGQISSEVPQNLSASRPQDRQFILSSKKLLLSDSGFYLCAWSPDPNQPQHFGDGTRLSIL.

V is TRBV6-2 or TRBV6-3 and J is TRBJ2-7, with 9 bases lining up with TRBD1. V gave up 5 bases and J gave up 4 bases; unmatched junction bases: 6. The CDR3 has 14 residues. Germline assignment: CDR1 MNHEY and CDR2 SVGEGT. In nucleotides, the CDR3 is TGTGCCAGCAGTGCGGGGACAGGGCAATACGAGCAGTACTTC. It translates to CASSAGTGQYEQYF.

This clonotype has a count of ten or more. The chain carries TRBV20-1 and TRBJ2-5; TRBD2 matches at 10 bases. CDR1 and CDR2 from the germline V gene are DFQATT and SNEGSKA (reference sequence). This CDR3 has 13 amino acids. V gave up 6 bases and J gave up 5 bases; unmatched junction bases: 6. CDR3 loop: CSAAGGLGETQYF. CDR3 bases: TGCAGTGCAGCGGGAGGGCTCGGGGAGACCCAGTACTTC.

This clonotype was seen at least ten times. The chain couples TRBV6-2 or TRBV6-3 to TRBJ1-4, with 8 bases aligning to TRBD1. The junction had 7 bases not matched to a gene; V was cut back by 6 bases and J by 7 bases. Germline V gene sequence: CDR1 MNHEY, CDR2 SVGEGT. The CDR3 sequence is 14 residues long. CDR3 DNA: TGTGCCAGCAGCGATGGACAGGGAAGTGAAAAACTGTTTTTT. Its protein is CASSDGQGSEKLFF.

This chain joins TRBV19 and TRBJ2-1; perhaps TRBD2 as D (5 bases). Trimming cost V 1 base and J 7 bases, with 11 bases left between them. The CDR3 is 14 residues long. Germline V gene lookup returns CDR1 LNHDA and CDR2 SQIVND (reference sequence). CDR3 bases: TGTGCCAGTAGTATAGGTGGGAGTGGAAATGAGCAGTTCTTC. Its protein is CASSIGGSGNEQFF. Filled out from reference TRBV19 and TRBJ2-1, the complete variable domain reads DGGITQSPKYLFRKEGQNVTLSCEQNLNHDAMYWYRQDPGQGLRLIYYSQIVNDFQKGDIAEGYSVSREKKESFPLTVTSAQKNPTAFYLCASSIGGSGNEQFFGPGTRLTVL.

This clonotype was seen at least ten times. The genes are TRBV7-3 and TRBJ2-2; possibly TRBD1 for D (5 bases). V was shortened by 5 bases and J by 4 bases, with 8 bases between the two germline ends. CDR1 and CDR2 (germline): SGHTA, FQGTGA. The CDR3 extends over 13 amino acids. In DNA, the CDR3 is TGTGCCAGCAGCCAGACAGCCACCGGGGAGCTGTTTTTT. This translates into CASSQTATGELFF.

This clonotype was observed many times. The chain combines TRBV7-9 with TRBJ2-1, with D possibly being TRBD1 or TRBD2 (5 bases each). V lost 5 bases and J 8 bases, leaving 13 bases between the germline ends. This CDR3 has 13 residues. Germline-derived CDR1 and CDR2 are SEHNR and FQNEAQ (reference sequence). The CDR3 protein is CASSPRRDHEQFF. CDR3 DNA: TGTGCCAGCAGCCCCCGCAGGGACCATGAGCAGTTCTTC.

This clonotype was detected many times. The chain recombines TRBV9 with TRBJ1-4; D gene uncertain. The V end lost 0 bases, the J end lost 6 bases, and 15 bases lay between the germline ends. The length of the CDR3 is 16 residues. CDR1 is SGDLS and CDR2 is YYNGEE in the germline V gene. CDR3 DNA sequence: TGTGCCAGCAGCGTAGAGGAGGGCGGATTGGATGAAAAACTGTTTTTT. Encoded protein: CASSVEEGGLDEKLFF. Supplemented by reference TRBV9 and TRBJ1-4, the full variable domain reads DSGVTQTPKHLITATGQRVTLRCSPRSGDLSVYWYQQSLDQGLQFLIQYYNGEERAKGNILERFSAQQFPDLHSELNLSSLELGDSALYFCASSVEEGGLDEKLFFGSGTQLSVL.

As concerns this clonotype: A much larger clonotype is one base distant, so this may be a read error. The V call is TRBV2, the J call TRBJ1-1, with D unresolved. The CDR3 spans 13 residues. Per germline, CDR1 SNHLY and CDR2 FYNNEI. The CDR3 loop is CASTGDLNTEASF. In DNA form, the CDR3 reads TGTGCCAGCACAGGCGACCTGAACACTGAAGCTTCCTTT.

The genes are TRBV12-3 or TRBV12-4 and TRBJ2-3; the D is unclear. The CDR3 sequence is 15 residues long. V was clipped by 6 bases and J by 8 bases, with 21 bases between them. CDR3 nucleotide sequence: TGTGCCAGCAGCCCGAGCTCTGGCGCTCAGGTTACGCAGTATTTT. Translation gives CASSPSSGAQVTQYF.

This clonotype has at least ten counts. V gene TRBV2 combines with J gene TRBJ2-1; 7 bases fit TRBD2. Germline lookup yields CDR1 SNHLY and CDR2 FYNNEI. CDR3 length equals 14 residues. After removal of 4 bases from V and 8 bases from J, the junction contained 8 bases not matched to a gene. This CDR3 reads CASSVRTREDEQFF. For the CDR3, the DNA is TGTGCCAGCAGTGTCAGGACTAGGGAGGATGAGCAGTTCTTC.

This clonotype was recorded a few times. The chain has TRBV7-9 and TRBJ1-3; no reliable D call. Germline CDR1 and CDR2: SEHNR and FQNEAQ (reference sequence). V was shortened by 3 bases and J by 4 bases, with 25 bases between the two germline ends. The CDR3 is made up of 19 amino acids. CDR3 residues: CASSFPSVSSLLRGNTIYF. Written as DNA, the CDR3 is TGTGCCAGCAGCTTCCCCTCTGTGTCCTCTTTACTCCGGGGAAACACCATATATTTT.

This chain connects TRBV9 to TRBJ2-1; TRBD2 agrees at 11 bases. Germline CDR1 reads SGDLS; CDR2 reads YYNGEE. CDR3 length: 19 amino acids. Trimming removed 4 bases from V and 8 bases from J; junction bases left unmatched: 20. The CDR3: CASSSQILAGDDGRDEQFF. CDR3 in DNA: TGTGCCAGCAGCTCCCAGATACTAGCGGGAGATGACGGGCGCGATGAGCAGTTCTTC.

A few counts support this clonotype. The CDR3 DNA sequence: TGTGCCACCAGTGATCGGGCCTCTGGGGCCAACGTCCTGACTTTC. It yields the protein CATSDRASGANVLTF. The gene calls are TRBV24-1 and TRBJ2-6, with D unclear. Germline V gives CDR1 KGHDR, CDR2 SFDVKD. V lost 3 bases, J lost 0 bases, and 5 bases lay in between. There are 15 residues in the CDR3.

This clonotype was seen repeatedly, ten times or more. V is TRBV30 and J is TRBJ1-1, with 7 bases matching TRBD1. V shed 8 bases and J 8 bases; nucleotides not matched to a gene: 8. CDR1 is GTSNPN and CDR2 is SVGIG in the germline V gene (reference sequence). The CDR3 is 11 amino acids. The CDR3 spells CAANQQGEAFF. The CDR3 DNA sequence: TGTGCCGCCAATCAACAGGGGGAAGCTTTCTTT.

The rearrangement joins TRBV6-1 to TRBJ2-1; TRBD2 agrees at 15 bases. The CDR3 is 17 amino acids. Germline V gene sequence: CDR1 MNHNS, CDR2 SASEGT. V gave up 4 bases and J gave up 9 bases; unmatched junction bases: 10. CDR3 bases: TGTGCCAGCAGTGGAGCCGGGACTAGCGGGAGGTCAGGTGAGCAGTTCTTC. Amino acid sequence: CASSGAGTSGRSGEQFF.